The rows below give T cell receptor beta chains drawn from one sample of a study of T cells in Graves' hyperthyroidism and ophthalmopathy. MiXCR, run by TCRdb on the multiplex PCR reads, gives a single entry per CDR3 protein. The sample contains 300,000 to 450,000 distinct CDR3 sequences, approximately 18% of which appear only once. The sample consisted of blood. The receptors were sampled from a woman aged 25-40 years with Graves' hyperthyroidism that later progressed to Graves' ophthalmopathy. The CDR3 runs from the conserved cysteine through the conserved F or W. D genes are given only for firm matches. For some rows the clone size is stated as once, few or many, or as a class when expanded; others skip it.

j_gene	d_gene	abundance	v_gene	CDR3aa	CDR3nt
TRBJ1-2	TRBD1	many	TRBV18	CASSPGTGEFYGYTF	TGTGCCAGCTCACCAGGGACAGGGGAATTCTATGGCTACACCTTC
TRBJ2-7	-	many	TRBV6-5	CASSYTPPGSYEQYF	TGTGCCAGCAGTTACACGCCACCAGGGTCCTACGAGCAGTACTTC
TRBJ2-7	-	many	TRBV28	CASSSPLAGYEQYF	TGTGCCAGCAGTTCCCCGTTGGCGGGCTACGAGCAGTACTTC
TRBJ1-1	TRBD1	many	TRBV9	CASSETGSTEAFF	TGTGCCAGCAGCGAGACAGGGAGCACTGAAGCTTTCTTT
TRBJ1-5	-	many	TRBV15	CATSIVSSGNQPQHF	TGTGCCACCAGCATAGTATCGAGTGGCAATCAGCCCCAGCATTTT
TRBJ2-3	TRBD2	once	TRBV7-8	CASSLVAGGTTSTDTQYF	TGTGCCAGCAGCTTAGTCGCGGGGGGAACCACTAGCACAGATACGCAGTATTTT
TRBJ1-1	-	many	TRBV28	CASRKRGEAFF	TGTGCCAGCAGAAAAAGGGGCGAGGCTTTCTTT
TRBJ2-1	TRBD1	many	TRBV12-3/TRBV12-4	CASKTAGGAYNEQFF	TGTGCCAGCAAGACAGCAGGGGGCGCCTACAATGAGCAGTTCTTC
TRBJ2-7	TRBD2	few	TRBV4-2	CASSLRIRREGQNYEQYF	TGTGCCAGCAGCCTTAGAATAAGGCGGGAGGGCCAAAACTACGAGCAGTACTTC
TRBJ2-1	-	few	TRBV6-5	CASSYPGPNNEQFF	TGTGCCAGCAGTTACCCGGGGCCAAACAATGAGCAGTTCTTC
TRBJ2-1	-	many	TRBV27	CASSRRGALYEQFF	TGTGCCAGCAGCAGGAGGGGAGCCCTCTATGAGCAGTTCTTC
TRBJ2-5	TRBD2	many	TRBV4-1	CASSQGQGLLQETQYF	TGCGCCAGCAGCCAAGGGCAGGGACTACTCCAAGAGACCCAGTACTTC
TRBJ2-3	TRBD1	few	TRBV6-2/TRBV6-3	CASSYSGQVLSDTQYF	TGTGCCAGCAGTTATTCGGGACAGGTCTTGTCAGATACGCAGTATTTT
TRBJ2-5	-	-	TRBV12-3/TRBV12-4	CASSAAQQETQYF	TGTGCCAGCAGTGCAGCCCAACAAGAGACCCAGTACTTC
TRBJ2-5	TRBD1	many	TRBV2	CASSETGRETQYF	TGTGCCAGCAGTGAGACAGGGCGTGAGACCCAGTACTTC
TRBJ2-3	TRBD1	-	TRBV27	CASSPAPGQGTDTQYF	TGTGCCAGCAGTCCAGCCCCGGGACAGGGGACGGATACGCAGTATTTT
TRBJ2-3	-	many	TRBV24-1	CATSDLGLRDGTDTQYF	TGTGCCACCAGTGATTTGGGTCTCCGGGACGGCACAGATACGCAGTATTTT
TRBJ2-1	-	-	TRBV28	CASSLSGYEQFF	TGTGCCAGCAGTTTATCAGGCTATGAGCAGTTCTTC
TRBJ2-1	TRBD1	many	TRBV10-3	CAIRDRARSYNEQFF	TGTGCCATCAGGGACAGGGCGAGGTCCTACAATGAGCAGTTCTTC
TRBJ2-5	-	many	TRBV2	CASSEGVGTTPQYF	TGTGCCAGCAGTGAAGGGGTCGGCACAACCCCCCAGTACTTC
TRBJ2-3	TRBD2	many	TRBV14	CASSQVNLAADTQYF	TGTGCCAGCAGCCAAGTTAACCTAGCGGCAGATACGCAGTATTTT
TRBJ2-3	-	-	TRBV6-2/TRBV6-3	CASKPDMPTDTQYF	TGTGCCAGCAAACCGGACATGCCCACAGATACGCAGTATTTT
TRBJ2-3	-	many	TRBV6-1	CASRRGGTQYF	TGTGCCAGCAGGAGGGGCGGCACGCAGTATTTT
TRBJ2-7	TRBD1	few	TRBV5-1	CASSFGQGDEQYF	TGCGCCAGCAGCTTCGGACAGGGCGACGAGCAGTACTTC
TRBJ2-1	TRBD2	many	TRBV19	CASSIGAGLGNEQFF	TGTGCCAGTAGTATAGGAGCGGGACTCGGGAATGAGCAGTTCTTC
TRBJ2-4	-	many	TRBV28	CASSFEQGGENIQYF	TGTGCCAGCAGTTTTGAACAGGGTGGGGAAAACATTCAGTACTTC
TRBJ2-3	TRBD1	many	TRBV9	CASSSRGGQGADTQYF	TGTGCCAGCAGCTCGAGAGGAGGACAGGGTGCAGATACGCAGTATTTT
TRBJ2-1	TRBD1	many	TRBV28	CASSHQGVAWNEQFF	TGTGCCAGCAGTCATCAGGGGGTTGCTTGGAATGAGCAGTTCTTC
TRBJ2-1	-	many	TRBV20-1	CSATPLGSSYNEQFF	TGCAGTGCTACTCCTTTGGGGTCCTCCTACAATGAGCAGTTCTTC
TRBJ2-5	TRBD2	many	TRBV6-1	CASSEASGDQETQYF	TGTGCCAGCAGTGAGGCTAGCGGAGACCAAGAGACCCAGTACTTC
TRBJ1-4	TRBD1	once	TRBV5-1	CASSLRGGGSEKLFF	TGCGCCAGTAGCTTAAGGGGAGGGGGCAGCGAAAAACTGTTTTTT
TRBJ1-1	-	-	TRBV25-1	CASSEVAGPSLYTEAFF	TGTGCCAGCAGTGAAGTGGCAGGGCCCTCCTTGTACACTGAAGCTTTCTTT
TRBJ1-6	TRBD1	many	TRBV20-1	CSARVRDRGSSPLHF	TGCAGTGCTAGAGTCCGGGACAGGGGATCTTCACCCCTCCACTTT
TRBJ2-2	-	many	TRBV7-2	CASSLGWTNTGELFF	TGTGCCAGCAGCTTAGGCTGGACTAACACCGGGGAGCTGTTTTTT
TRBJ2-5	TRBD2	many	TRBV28	CASTRINSGRAETQYF	TGTGCCAGCACCCGCATAAATAGCGGGAGGGCAGAGACCCAGTACTTC
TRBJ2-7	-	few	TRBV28	CASRRQEASYEQYF	TGTGCCAGCAGAAGACAGGAAGCCTCCTACGAGCAGTACTTC
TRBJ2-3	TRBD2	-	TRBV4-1	CASTPGLAGEEDTQYF	TGCGCCAGCACCCCGGGACTAGCGGGTGAAGAGGATACGCAGTATTTT
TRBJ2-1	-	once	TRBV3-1	CASSAWDEQFF	TGTGCCAGCAGCGCCTGGGATGAGCAGTTCTTC
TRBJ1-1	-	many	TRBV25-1	CASTPAGVNTEAFF	TGTGCCAGCACCCCCGCTGGGGTGAACACTGAAGCTTTCTTT
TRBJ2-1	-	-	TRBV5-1	CASSLVREGSSYNEQFF	TGCGCCAGCAGCTTGGTCCGCGAGGGTAGCTCCTACAATGAGCAGTTCTTC
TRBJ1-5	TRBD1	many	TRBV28	CASSLPRTGVTYSNQPQHF	TGTGCCAGCAGCCTACCCCGGACAGGGGTAACATATAGCAATCAGCCCCAGCATTTT
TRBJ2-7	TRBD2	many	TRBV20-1	CSARRTSGSYEQYF	TGCAGTGCCCGAAGGACTAGCGGTTCCTACGAGCAGTACTTC
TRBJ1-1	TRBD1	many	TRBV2	CASMRDRGDNEAFF	TGTGCCAGCATGAGGGACAGAGGGGATAATGAAGCTTTCTTT
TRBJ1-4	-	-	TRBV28	CASTGGPNEKLFF	TGTGCCAGCACTGGTGGACCGAATGAAAAACTGTTTTTT
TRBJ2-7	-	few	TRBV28	CASSSSRRGVLYEQYF	TGTGCCAGCAGTTCCTCTCGAAGGGGGGTACTCTACGAGCAGTACTTC
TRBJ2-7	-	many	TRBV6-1	CASSEQANLYEQYF	TGTGCCAGCAGTGAACAGGCGAACCTCTACGAGCAGTACTTC
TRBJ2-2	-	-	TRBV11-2	CASSQRAGRPGELFF	TGTGCCAGCAGCCAGCGGGCAGGGCGGCCCGGGGAGCTGTTTTTT
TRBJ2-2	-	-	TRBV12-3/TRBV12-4	CASFLGSTGELFF	TGTGCCAGCTTCTTGGGTTCCACCGGGGAGCTGTTTTTT
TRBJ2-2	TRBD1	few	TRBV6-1	CASRLQGARELFF	TGTGCCAGCAGATTACAGGGGGCGAGGGAGCTGTTTTTT
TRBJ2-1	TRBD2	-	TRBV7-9	CASSLATSGSNEQFF	TGTGCCAGCAGCTTAGCAACTAGCGGGAGCAATGAGCAGTTCTTC
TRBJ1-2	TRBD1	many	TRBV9	CASSPGQGRLKNYGYTF	TGTGCCAGCAGCCCTGGACAGGGGCGGTTAAAGAACTATGGCTACACCTTC
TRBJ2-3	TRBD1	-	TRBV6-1	CASKQGQKSTDTQYF	TGTGCCAGTAAACAGGGGCAGAAGAGCACAGATACGCAGTATTTT
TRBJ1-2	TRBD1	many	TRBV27	CASKPGQGSVGYTF	TGTGCCAGCAAGCCGGGACAGGGATCGGTTGGCTACACCTTC
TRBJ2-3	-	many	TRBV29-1	CSVATPVTTDTQYF	TGCAGCGTCGCGACCCCGGTAACCACAGATACGCAGTATTTT
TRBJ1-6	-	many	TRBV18	CASSEEDPPSPLHF	TGTGCCAGCTCAGAAGAAGATCCGCCTTCACCCCTCCACTTT
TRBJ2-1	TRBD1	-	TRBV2	CASSVDRGAYNEQFF	TGTGCCAGCAGTGTTGACAGGGGCGCCTACAATGAGCAGTTCTTC
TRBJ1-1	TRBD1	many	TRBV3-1	CASSQAALDRGPDTEAFF	TGTGCCAGCAGCCAAGCGGCTCTCGACAGGGGGCCAGACACTGAAGCTTTCTTT
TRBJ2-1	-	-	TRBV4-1	CASSREGGGGYNEQFF	TGCGCCAGCAGCCGAGAGGGGGGAGGTGGGTACAATGAGCAGTTCTTC
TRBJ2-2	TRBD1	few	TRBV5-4	CASSFTGGLTGELFF	TGTGCCAGCAGTTTTACAGGGGGCTTAACCGGGGAGCTGTTTTTT